This T cell receptor beta chain was profiled in a study of T cell changes during pregnancy in multiple sclerosis. Clones were read by immunoSEQ multiplex PCR, and TCRdb kept only the in-frame ones, dropping some. The sample lists 65,000 to 70,000 clones; around 92% were seen once. J lost 7 bases, V lost 6 bases, and 4 bases had no gene match. This CDR3 region has 12 residues. Germline V lookup: CDR1 MNHNS, CDR2 SASEGT. The TCR comes from a female donor with multiple sclerosis, enrolled in a pregnancy study. This chain links TRBV6-1 with TRBJ2-7, with 9 nucleotides matching TRBD1. Sequencing was performed on peripheral blood, taken in the first trimester of pregnancy. For the CDR3, the DNA is TGTGCCAGCAGCAGACAGGGGGAGGAGCAGTACTTC. Its protein product is CASSRQGEEQYF.